Following are 6 T cell receptor beta chains from one sample sequenced in a study of metastatic and nonmetastatic thyroid tumors (dated by TCRdb to 2018 to 2020). Before undergoing thyroid surgery, none of the patients had been given any kind of treatment. Libraries were prepared through PCR. For sequencing, an Illumina HiSeq 4000 was employed. TCRdb took the public reads, trimmed them with fastp at Q25, ran MiXCR for clone calling and kept in-frame beta chains. For this sample the table gives about 60,000 clones, of which roughly 15% were detected only once. More than 9% of the sample rests with the top ten. Sequencing was carried out using blood. These receptors all stem from a male donor with papillary thyroid cancer or a benign thyroid nodule (not recorded which). Some clones in this sample may be carry-over from other donors' samples.

This clone was counted at least ten times. The chain employs TRBV11-2 and TRBJ2-7; the match to TRBD1 covers 7 bases. The ends lost 0 bases at V and 2 bases at J; junction bases unmatched: 1. The germline gives CDR1 SGHAT, CDR2 FQNNGV. This CDR3 region has 14 residues. CDR3 residues: CASSLDQGAYEQYV. CDR3 sequence (DNA): TGTGCCAGCAGCTTAGATCAGGGGGCCTACGAGCAGTACGTC.

A note on this clone: The junction differs from germline at one of its ends, possibly a read error. The V and J genes are TRBV29-1 and TRBJ2-6, with a tentative D call TRBD2 (7 bases). Germline-derived CDR1 and CDR2 are SQVTM and ANQGSEA. This CDR3 has 15 residues. CDR3 coding DNA: TGCATCGTTGCTCTCGGATTCCGGGGGGCCAACGTCCTTACTTTC. It is translated as CIVALGFRGANVLTF.

This clone was recorded at least ten times. This chain connects TRBV7-9 to TRBJ1-5; no reliable D call. V was shortened by 1 base and J by 6 bases, with 13 bases between the two germline ends. Germline lookup yields CDR1 SEHNR and CDR2 FQNEAQ (reference sequence). This CDR3 has 15 amino acids. DNA for the CDR3: TGTGCCAGCAGCTTAGGGACCCCTCGAAGTCAGCCCCAGCATTTT. This sequence encodes CASSLGTPRSQPQHF.

On this clone itself: This could be a read error, since a much larger clone is one nucleotide away. This chain joins TRBV7-2 and TRBJ2-3; the match to TRBD2 covers 8 bases. The CDR3 covers 15 residues. Losses at the gene ends were 4 bases for V and 5 bases for J; bases not matched to a gene: 8. Germline CDR1 SGHTA, CDR2 FQGNSA. The CDR3 reads CASSYSGNMGDTQYF. In DNA, the CDR3 is TGTGCCAGCAGCTATAGCGGGAATATGGGAGATACGCAGTATTTT. The variable domain in full, completed from reference TRBV7-2 and TRBJ2-3, reads GAGVSQSPSNKVTEKGKDVELRCDPISGHTALYWYRQSLGQGLEFLIYFQGNSAPDKSGLPSDRFSAERTGGSVSTLTIQRTQQEDSAVYLCASSYSGNMGDTQYFGPGTRLTVL.

In its sample, this clone was seen many times. The chain couples TRBV12-3 or TRBV12-4 to TRBJ1-5; maybe TRBD1 (6 bases). Trimming removed 3 bases from V and 9 bases from J, with 18 bases in between. This CDR3 is built from 15 residues. The CDR3 spells CASSFAAGAQGPQHF. The DNA of the CDR3 is TGTGCCAGCAGTTTCGCCGCCGGTGCACAGGGGCCCCAGCATTTT.

This clone was counted at least ten times. This sequence joins TRBV12-3 or TRBV12-4 and TRBJ1-2; 8 bases fit TRBD1. With V trimmed by 5 bases and J by 4 bases, 6 bases remained unmatched. The CDR3 has 14 residues. Here the CDR3 DNA reads TGTGCCAGCAGTCCCAGGGGGCGCGCCTATGGCTACACCTTC. It yields the protein CASSPRGRAYGYTF.